This T cell receptor beta chain was identified during a study of OX40 agonist ivuxolimab in advanced cancers. Across the study: Hepatocellular carcinoma, melanoma, renal cell or head and neck cancer was diagnosed in the dose-escalation patients.

On this clone: Its matching antigen is unknown.

Points from the study as a whole: Expansion of clones was among the lowest in partial responders at 0.1-3.0 mg/kg.

Generated by immunoSEQ multiplex PCR, the TCRdb table keeps only in-frame clones and is missing some. The sample consists of about 100,000 clones, around 93% of them appearing once. The receptor was isolated from an adult with an advanced solid tumor such as melanoma, head and neck, liver or kidney cancer. The source was CD4+ or CD8+ T cells sorted from blood, collected in a trial of the OX40 agonist ivuxolimab.

CDR3 nucleotides: TGTGCCAGTAGTACGACAGCTATGAACACTGAAGCTTTCTTT. This gives the protein CASSTTAMNTEAFF. The chain is built from TRBV19 and TRBJ1-1; TRBD1 might be the D (5 bases). This CDR3 spans 14 amino acids. The V gene's germline CDR1 is LNHDA and CDR2 SQIVND (reference sequence). V lost 4 bases, J lost 0 bases, and 9 bases lay in between.